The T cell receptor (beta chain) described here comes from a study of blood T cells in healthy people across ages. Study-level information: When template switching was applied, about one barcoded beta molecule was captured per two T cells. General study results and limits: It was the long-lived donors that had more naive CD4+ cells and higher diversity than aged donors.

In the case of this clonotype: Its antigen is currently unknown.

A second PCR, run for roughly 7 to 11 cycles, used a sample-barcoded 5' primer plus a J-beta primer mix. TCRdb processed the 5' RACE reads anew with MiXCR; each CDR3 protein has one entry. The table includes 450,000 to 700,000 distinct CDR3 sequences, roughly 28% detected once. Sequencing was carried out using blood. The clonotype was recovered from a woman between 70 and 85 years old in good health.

DNA of the CDR3: TGCGCCAGCAGCCAAGGGCCTGCGACAGGAACTAATGAAAAACTGTTTTTT. Translating gives CASSQGPATGTNEKLFF. The V and J genes are TRBV4-3 and TRBJ1-4; D is possibly TRBD1 (6 bases). V was pared by 1 base and J by 1 base, with 13 bases between. CDR3 length: 17 residues. The germline CDR1 and CDR2 sequences are LGHNA and YSLEER.